This record covers a single TCR beta chain. Its recognized antigen is unknown. The input lacks base qualities; no much larger clone sits a single base away. The library was prepared using 5' RACE. The sequencing machine was an Illumina HiSeq 2500. A second about 7 to 11 cycle PCR used a sample-barcoded 5' primer and a J-beta primer mix. A unique molecular identifier was introduced onto each TCR beta cDNA molecule by a template-switch 5' adaptor carrying 12 random nucleotides. Each sample yielded at least 3 million CDR3-containing paired-end reads. First-strand cDNA was synthesized from all RNA with the Mint cDNA synthesis kit, primed by a TRBC-specific oligonucleotide. Following uracil-DNA glycosylase treatment, all cDNA underwent a first 18-cycle PCR with the universal primers M1SS and BC2_uni_R. The original pipeline was this. Normalization of each sample was performed by random selection of 1 million high-quality reads, each carrying a distinct molecular identifier. Instead of being binned into consensus sequences, reads that shared molecular identifiers were thrown out. MiTCR, run with a Q25 quality threshold and the strictest error-elimination algorithm, handled CDR3 identification, clonotype clustering and error correction. Lower-bound total TCR beta diversity was estimated with a nonparametric unseen species model using Euler transformation. The public reads were reprocessed in TCRdb via fastp at Q25 and MiXCR, keeping in-frame beta chains. When rows share a CDR3 protein, they turn into one entry using the most common DNA and genes. It is TCRdb's table, rather than the study itself, that gives the V and J calls and clone size. In all, the sample holds over a million distinct CDR3 sequences, and approximately 59% of those were seen once. 5.5% to 8% of the sample comes from the top ten.

The sample belongs to a study of blood T cells in healthy people across ages (dated by TCRdb to between 2014 and 2017). Some background on the complete study: In model experiments, roughly one uniquely barcoded TCR beta cDNA molecule per two T cells was captured by template switching. To track age-related changes in TCR beta repertoire diversity, the study relied on deep sequencing normalized with unique cDNA molecular identifiers. The donors were divided into four age groups: young (average around 16 years), middle-aged (about 39), aged (about 60) and long-lived (more than 75). To avoid experimental bias, donors of different ages were randomly spread across the sequencing lanes. Using the same blood draw, the study looked at two additional independent replicas of 1 million unique cDNA reads for two donors, one aged 18 to 30 and the other aged 80 or older.

General findings and caveats noted by the study authors: As age increased, observed TCR beta diversity per million T cells dropped in a roughly linear way, and a significant reduction was already evident by age about 40. There was a strong correlation between observed TCR beta diversity and the percentage of naive T cells measured by flow cytometry. Compared with the aged group, the long-lived group had more naive CD4+ T cells, fewer expanded clones and increased TCR diversity, a pattern suggesting age selection. The CMV infection status of donors was not known, potentially confounding age-related changes in expanded clonotypes. Because profiling used bulk unsorted PBMCs, naive and antigen-experienced compartments could not be compared conclusively. Estimates of total diversity based on one million sequenced T cells were considered lower bounds and underestimates.

The CDR3 covers 15 residues, taking in both the cysteine and the phenylalanine. Here the CDR3 DNA is all that survives: 45 bases in frame from base 1. V sheds 2 bases and J sheds 0 bases, leaving 11 bases between their ends. From the germline V gene (reference sequence), CDR1 is MNHEY and CDR2 is SMNVEV. Donors were 30 to 45 systemically healthy Caucasian individuals from Russia aged 6 to 90 years. Each donor gave roughly 11 milliliters of peripheral blood, drawn into EDTA-treated Vacutainer tubes. Ficoll-Paque density-gradient centrifugation was used to isolate PBMCs, with at least 7 million per sample. Total RNA, at least 6 micrograms per sample, was extracted from PBMCs with Trizol reagent. Naive CD45RAhigh/CD27high T cell percentages were measured by flow cytometry on a PBMC aliquot from every donor.

Sequences were obtained from blood. The sequence links TRBV27 to TRBJ2-7; perhaps TRBD2 is the D gene, with 5 bases matching. The origin of this receptor is a man between 18 and 29 years old in good health. This receptor has the CDR3 CASSLGGGTSYEQYF. The nucleotide sequence reads TGTGCCAGCAGTTTAGGAGGCGGTACCTCCTACGAGCAGTACTTC.